This T cell receptor (beta chain) stems from a study of T cells after yellow fever vaccination. This clonotype was picked up a small number of times. Its antigen remains unidentified. Study results and limitations: Weaker, the secondary response had a peak occurring faster, on day 5 versus 15. The booster saw the reappearance of most primary-vaccination clones (around 96% CD4, around 88% CD8).

Trimming took 4 bases from V and 2 from J, leaving 15 bases between them. The CDR3 length is 15 residues. Germline assignment: CDR1 SNHLY and CDR2 FYNNEI. Template switching with 5'RACE generated the TCR cDNA and added a universal primer site and UMIs. TCRdb re-called the 5' RACE reads with MiXCR, one entry per CDR3 protein. The table lists some 350,000 distinct CDR3 sequences, roughly 4.3% of them singletons. This rearrangement joins TRBV2 to TRBJ2-7, with D possibly being TRBD1 (6 bases). The sample here was PBMCs, taken 5 days after the yellow fever booster vaccination. The sequence was obtained from a man aged 18 to 30 who received the YFV17D yellow fever vaccine. CDR3 loop: CASSATGTSAYEQYV. As DNA, the CDR3 is TGTGCCAGCAGTGCCACAGGGACAAGCGCCTACGAGCAGTACGTC.